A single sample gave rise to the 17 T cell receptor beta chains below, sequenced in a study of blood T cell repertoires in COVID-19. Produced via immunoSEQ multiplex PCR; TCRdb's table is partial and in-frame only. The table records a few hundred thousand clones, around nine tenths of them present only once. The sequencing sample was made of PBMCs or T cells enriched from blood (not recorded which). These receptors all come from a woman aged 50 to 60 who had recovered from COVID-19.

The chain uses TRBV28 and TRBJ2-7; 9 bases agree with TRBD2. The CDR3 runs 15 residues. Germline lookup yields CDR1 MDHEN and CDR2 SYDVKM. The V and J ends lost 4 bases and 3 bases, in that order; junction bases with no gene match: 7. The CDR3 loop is CASSYKRGAIYEQYF. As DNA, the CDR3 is TGTGCCAGCAGTTACAAGCGGGGGGCGATCTACGAGCAGTACTTC.

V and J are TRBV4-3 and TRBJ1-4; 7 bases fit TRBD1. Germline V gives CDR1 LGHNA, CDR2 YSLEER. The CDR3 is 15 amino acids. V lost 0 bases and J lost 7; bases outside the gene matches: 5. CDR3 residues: CASSQEGGWGEKLFF. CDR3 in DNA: TGCGCCAGCAGCCAAGAAGGGGGCTGGGGTGAAAAACTGTTTTTT.

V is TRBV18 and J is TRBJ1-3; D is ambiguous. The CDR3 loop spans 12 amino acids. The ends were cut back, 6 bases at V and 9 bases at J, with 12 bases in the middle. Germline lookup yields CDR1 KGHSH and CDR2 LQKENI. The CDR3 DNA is TGTGCCAGCTCCCCCCGAGTTGGCACCATATATTTT. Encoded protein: CASSPRVGTIYF.

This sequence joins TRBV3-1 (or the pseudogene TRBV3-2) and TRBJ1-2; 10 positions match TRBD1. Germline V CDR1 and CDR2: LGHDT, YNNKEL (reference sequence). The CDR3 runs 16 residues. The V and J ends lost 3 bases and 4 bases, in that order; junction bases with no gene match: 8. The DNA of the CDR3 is TGTGCCAGCAGCCAGGGGACGACAGGGGGCAGCTATGGCTACACCTTC. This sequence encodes CASSQGTTGGSYGYTF.

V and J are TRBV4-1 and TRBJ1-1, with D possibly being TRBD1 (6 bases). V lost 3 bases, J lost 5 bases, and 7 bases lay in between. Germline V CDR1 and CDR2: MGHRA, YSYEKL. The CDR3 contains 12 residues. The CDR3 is CASSQGATEAFF. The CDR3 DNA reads TGCGCCAGCAGCCAGGGGGCGACTGAAGCTTTCTTT.

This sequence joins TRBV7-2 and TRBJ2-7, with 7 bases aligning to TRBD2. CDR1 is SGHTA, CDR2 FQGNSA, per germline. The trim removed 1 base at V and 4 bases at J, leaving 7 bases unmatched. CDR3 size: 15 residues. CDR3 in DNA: TGTGCCAGCAGCTTAGTGGGGACTACTGGGTACGAGCAGTACTTC. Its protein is CASSLVGTTGYEQYF.

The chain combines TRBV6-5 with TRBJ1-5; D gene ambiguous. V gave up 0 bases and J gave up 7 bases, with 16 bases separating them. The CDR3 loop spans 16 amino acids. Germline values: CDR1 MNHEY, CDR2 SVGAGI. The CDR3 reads CASSYSIRGSHQPQHF. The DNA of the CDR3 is TGTGCCAGCAGTTACTCCATACGAGGGTCCCACCAGCCCCAGCATTTT.

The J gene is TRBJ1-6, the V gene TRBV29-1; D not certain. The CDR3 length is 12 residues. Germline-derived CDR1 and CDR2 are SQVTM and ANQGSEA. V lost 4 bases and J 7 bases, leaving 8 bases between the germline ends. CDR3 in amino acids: CSVGENNSPLHF. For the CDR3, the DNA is TGCAGCGTTGGCGAAAACAATTCACCCCTCCACTTT. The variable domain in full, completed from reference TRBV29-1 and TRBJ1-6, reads SAVISQKPSRDICQRGTSLTIQCQVDSQVTMMFWYRQQPGQSLTLIATANQGSEATYESGFVIDKFPISRPNLTFSTLTVSNMSPEDSSIYLCSVGENNSPLHFGNGTRLTVT.

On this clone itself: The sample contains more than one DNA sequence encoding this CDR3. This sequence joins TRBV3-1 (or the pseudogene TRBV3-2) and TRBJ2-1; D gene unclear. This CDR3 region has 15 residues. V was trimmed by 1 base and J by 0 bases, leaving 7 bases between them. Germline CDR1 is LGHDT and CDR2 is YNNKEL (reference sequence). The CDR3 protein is CASSQGLSSYNEQFF. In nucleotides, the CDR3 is TGTGCCAGCAGCCAAGGATTGAGCTCCTACAATGAGCAGTTCTTC.

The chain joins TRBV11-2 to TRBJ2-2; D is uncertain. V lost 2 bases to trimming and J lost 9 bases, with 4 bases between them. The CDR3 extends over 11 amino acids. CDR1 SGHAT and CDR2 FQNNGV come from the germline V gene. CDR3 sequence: CASSLSWELFF. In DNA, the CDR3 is TGTGCCAGCAGCTTATCCTGGGAGCTGTTTTTT.

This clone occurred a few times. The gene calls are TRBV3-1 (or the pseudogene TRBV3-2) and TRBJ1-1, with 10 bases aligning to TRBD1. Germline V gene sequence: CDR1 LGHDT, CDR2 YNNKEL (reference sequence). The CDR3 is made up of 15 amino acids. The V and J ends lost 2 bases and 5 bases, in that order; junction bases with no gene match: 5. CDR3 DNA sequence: TGTGCCAGCAGCCAATTCCGGACAGGGGGTACTGAAGCTTTCTTT. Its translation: CASSQFRTGGTEAFF.

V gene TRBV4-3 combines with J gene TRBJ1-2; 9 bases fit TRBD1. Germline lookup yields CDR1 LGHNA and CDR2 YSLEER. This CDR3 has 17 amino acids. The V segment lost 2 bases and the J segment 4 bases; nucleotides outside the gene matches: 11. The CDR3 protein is CASSQYQTGGAGYGYTF. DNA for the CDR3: TGCGCCAGCAGCCAATACCAAACAGGGGGCGCGGGCTATGGCTACACCTTC.

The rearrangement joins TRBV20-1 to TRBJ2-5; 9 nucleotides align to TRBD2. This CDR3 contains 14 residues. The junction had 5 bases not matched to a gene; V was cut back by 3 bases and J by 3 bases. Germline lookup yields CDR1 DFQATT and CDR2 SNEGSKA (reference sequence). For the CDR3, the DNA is TGCAGTGCTAGTTCTGGCGGGGGGGAAGAGACCCAGTACTTC. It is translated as CSASSGGGEETQYF.

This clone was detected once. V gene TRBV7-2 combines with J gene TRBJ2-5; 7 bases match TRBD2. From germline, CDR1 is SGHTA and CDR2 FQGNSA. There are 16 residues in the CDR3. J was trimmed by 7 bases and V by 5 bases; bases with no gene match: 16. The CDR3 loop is CASSQTQPGLRMTQYF. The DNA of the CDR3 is TGTGCCAGCAGCCAAACTCAACCGGGACTAAGAATGACCCAGTACTTC.

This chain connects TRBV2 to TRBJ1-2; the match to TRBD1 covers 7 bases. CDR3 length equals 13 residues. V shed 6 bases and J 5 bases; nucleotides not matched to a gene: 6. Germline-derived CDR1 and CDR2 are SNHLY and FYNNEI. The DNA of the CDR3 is TGTGCCAGCAGGGGACAGACTATTTATGGCTACACCTTC. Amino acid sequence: CASRGQTIYGYTF.

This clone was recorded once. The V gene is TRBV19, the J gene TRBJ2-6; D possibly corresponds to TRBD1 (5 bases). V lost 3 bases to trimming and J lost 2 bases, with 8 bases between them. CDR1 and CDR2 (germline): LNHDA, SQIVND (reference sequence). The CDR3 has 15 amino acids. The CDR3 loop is CASSIRVAGANVLTF. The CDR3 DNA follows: TGTGCCAGTAGTATCAGGGTAGCTGGGGCCAACGTCCTGACTTTC.

CDR3 bases: TGCAGTGCTAGTGTTCTGGCGGGGGGGAACACTGAAGCTTTCTTT. Its protein is CSASVLAGGNTEAFF. The chain is built from TRBV20-1 and TRBJ1-1; maybe TRBD1 (5 bases). CDR1 DFQATT and CDR2 SNEGSKA come from the germline V gene (reference sequence). The CDR3 covers 15 residues. V gave up 3 bases and J gave up 1 base, with 15 bases separating them.